The entry that follows covers one T cell receptor (beta chain) sequence. This sample is part of a study of blood T cell repertoires in COVID-19. The CDR3 consists of 14 residues. The germline V and J ends were trimmed by 7 bases and 1 base, with 13 bases remaining between them. The germline gives CDR1 MDHEN, CDR2 SYDVKM. Clones were sequenced by immunoSEQ multiplex PCR, and TCRdb holds only the in-frame ones, with some missing. The sample has about 330,000 clones, approximately 92% seen once. The sequence was collected from a young woman who had recovered from COVID-19. The rearrangement joins TRBV28 to TRBJ1-1; TRBD1 is a possible D gene (6 bases). Specimen: PBMCs or T cells enriched from blood (not recorded which). In nucleotides, the CDR3 is TGTGCCAGCATCCCGACAGGCGGGAACACTGAAGCTTTCTTT. It specifies CASIPTGGNTEAFF.